This T cell receptor beta chain emerged from a study of T cells in lung cancer brain metastases (dated by TCRdb to the late 2010s). General notes on the study: Of the 20 to 25 patients, 15 to 17 had a history of tobacco use, with a median of approximately 40 pack-years. Of the approximately 22 patients, some 19 received no interval therapy between resection of the primary and resection of the metastasis. The primary and brain metastasis specimens were acquired a median of around 320 days apart. TCR beta CDR3 repertoires were compared between fully resected primary non-small cell lung cancers and paired brain metastases. The cohort included around 20 patients who provided some 40 specimens, with each patient contributing one primary lung lesion and one brain metastasis. The median age of the patients at first diagnosis was around 59 years, and the group included 9 males and 11 females. Primary and metastatic specimens both had an average DNA integrity number of about 4, with no significant difference between the two sites. Paper-wide results and their limitations: Brain metastases had significantly fewer unique productive clones than paired primaries (median approximately 1,500 versus 4,500). Most clones were lesion-specific, with limited overlap between paired lesions (mean Morisita index roughly 0.2). DNA fragmentation in the FFPE samples may have kept the complete infiltrating T cell repertoire from being retrieved. The study could not control for the effects of preoperative corticosteroids on T cell infiltration in brain metastases. The ten most abundant clones accounted for a significantly larger fraction of the repertoire in brain metastases than in primaries, which suggests clonal expansion.

Turning to this clone: Its cognate antigen has yet to be identified. No quality values exist for individual bases; no much larger clone is one base distant.

Trimming removed 0 bases from V and 4 bases from J; the gene matches leave 10 bases unexplained. For CDR1 and CDR2, the germline V gene lists SGDLS and YYNGEE. Taken from cysteine to phenylalanine, the CDR3 has 17 residues. The retained sequence is limited to the CDR3, 51 bases, with the frame set at the first base. Patients underwent resection for synchronous oligometastatic disease or delayed recurrence of a solitary brain metastasis. To avoid including cancers other than NSCLC, any patient with a history of multiple malignancies was excluded. Tumor areas were macrodissected from four or five deparaffinized roughly 10 um unstained sections, using marked H&E slides as a guide. All specimens were fixed in formalin and embedded in paraffin (FFPE). Genomic DNA was extracted using the AllPrep DNA/RNA FFPE Kit. Between roughly 2 and 5.5 ug genomic DNA was input per sample, with paired samples receiving equal DNA input. TCR beta libraries were constructed with the immunoSEQ hsTCRbeta Kit, which uses multiplexed V and J gene primers in two PCR steps. The pooled libraries, together with positive and negative controls, were sequenced on an Illumina MiSeq running a 100-cycle paired-end protocol. As for the original processing: The immunoSEQ vendor processed the raw data into normalized, annotated TCR beta repertoire reports. Richness was defined as unique clones by nucleotide sequence, with iChao1 and Efron-Thisted estimators extrapolating total richness. Pielou's evenness, Simpson's index, top-ten clone proportional abundance, and Morisita overlap index were used to characterize and compare paired lesions. The source is immuneACCESS, and TCRdb retained only in-frame sequences with V and J called. Part of the clones is not carried over; for the studies checked, unresolved V genes explain less than half of this, and the remainder is unexplained. The V and J calls and clone size come from that table; D and trimming were worked out from the DNA. Recorded for this sample are approximately 6,600 clones; 86% of them occurred a single time. 4% to 6% of the sample lies in the top ten.

The V and J genes are TRBV9 and TRBJ2-3; 8 bases in between match TRBD2. The receptor comes from a man aged 45 to 65 with non-small cell lung cancer. What was sequenced was tumor tissue from the primary lung tumor. Interpreted using the paper, the cell subset or site label stands for: primary lung cancer lesion. The CDR3 reads CASSVDLAGGPADTQYF. The bases are TGTGCCAGCAGCGTAGATCTAGCGGGCGGGCCCGCAGATACGCAGTATTTT.